This T cell receptor (beta chain) stems from a study of T cells in tuberculosis. About the study: Sequenced TCRs come from CD1B-GMM tetramer-binding T cells. Broader study findings: Smaller distances to GMM-specific TCRs suggested their expansion in active tuberculosis. Classification accuracy was about 85% (AUROC over 0.85) with the GMM-specific repertoire.

Time point described: new active TB diagnosis, blood taken before or within 7 days of starting treatment. HIV-seronegative South African adults aged 18 years or older had newly diagnosed active tuberculosis. The CDR3 has 14 amino acids. J was trimmed by 5 bases and V by 7 bases; bases with no gene match: 7. Germline V CDR1 and CDR2: MNHEY, SMNVEV (reference sequence). As to this clone: Its antigen is unknown.

The assay was immunoSEQ multiplex PCR, and TCRdb's table has in-frame clones only and misses some. Of tens of thousands of clones in the sample, around 85% were seen once. Sequenced here: PBMCs, sampled at tuberculosis diagnosis. This TCR was recovered from an adult with tuberculosis. The chain recombines TRBV27 with TRBJ2-1; 8 bases line up with TRBD1. The CDR3 region has the DNA TGTGCCAGCAAACGTGCAGGGGGCCACAATGAGCAGTTCTTC. As protein: CASKRAGGHNEQFF.